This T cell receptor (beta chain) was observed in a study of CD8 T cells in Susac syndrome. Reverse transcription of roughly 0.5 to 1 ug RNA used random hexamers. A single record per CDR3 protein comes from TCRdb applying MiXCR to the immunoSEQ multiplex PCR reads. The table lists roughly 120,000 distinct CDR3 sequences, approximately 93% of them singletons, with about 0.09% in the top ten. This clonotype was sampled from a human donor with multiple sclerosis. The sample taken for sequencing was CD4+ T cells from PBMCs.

The CDR3 reads CASSPGTGISGANVLTF. The CDR3 DNA sequence: TGCGCCAGCAGTCCCGGGACAGGAATCTCTGGGGCCAACGTCCTGACTTTC. The gene calls are TRBV5-1 and TRBJ2-6; 8 bases agree with TRBD1. Per germline, CDR1 SGHRS and CDR2 YFSETQ. Trimming took 5 bases from V and 0 from J; bases not matched to a gene: 7. This CDR3 is built from 17 residues. The full variable domain, completed using reference TRBV5-1 and TRBJ2-6, is KAGVTQTPRYLIKTRGQQVTLSCSPISGHRSVSWYQQTPGQGLQFLFEYFSETQRNKGNFPGRFSGRQFSNSRSEMNVSTLELGDSALYLCASSPGTGISGANVLTFGAGSRLTVL.